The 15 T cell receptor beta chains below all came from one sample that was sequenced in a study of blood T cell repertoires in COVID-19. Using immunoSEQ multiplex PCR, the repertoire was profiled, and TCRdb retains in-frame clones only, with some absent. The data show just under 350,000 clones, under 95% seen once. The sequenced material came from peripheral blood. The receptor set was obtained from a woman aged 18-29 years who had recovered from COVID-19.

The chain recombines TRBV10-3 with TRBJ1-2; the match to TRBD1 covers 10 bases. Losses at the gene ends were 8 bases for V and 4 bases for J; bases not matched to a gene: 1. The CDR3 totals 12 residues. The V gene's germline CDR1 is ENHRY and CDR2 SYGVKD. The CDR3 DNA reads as TGTGCCATCGGGGACAGGGGCTATGGCTACACCTTC. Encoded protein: CAIGDRGYGYTF.

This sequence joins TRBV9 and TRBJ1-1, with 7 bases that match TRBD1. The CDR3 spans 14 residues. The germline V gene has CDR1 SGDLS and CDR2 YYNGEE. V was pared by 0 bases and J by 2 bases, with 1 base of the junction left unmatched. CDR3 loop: CASSVGDSNTEAFF. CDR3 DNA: TGTGCCAGCAGCGTAGGGGACAGCAACACTGAAGCTTTCTTT.

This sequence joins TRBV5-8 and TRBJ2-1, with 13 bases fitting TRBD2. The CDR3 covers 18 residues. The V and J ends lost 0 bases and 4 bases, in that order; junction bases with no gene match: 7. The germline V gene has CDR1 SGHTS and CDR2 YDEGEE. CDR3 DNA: TGTGCCAGCAGCTTGGACACTAGCGGGAGGGCCGTTTACAATGAGCAGTTCTTC. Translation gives CASSLDTSGRAVYNEQFF.

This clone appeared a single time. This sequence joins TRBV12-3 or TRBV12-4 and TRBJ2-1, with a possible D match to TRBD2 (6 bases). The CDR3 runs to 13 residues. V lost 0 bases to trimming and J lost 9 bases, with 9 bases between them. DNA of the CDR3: TGTGCCAGCAGTTTAGCGCCACTAGCTGAGCAGTTCTTC. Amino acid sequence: CASSLAPLAEQFF.

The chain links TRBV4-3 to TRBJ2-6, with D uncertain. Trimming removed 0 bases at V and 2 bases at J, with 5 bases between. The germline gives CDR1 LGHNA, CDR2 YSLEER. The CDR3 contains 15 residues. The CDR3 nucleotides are TGCGCCAGCAGCCAAGAGGTAGCTGGGGCCAACGTCCTGACTTTC. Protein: CASSQEVAGANVLTF.

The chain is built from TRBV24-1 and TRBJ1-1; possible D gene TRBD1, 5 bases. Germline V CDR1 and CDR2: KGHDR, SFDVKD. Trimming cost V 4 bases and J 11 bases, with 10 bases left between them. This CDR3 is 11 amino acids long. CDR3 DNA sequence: TGTGCCACCAGTGACGGGGGGTTCGCTTTCTTT. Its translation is CATSDGGFAFF.

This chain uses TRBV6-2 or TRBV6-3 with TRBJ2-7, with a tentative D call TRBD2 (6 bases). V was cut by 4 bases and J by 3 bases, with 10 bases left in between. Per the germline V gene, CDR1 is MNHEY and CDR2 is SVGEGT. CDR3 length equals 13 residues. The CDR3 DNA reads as TGTGCCAGCAGTTCGGGACTGGGCTACGAGCAGTACGTC. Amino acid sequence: CASSSGLGYEQYV.

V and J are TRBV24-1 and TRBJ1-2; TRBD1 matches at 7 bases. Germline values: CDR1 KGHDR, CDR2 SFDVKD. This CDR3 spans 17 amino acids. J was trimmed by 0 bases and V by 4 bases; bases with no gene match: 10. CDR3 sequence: CATSDPRQGTANYGYTF. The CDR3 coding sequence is TGTGCCACCAGTGACCCAAGACAGGGTACGGCTAACTATGGCTACACCTTC.

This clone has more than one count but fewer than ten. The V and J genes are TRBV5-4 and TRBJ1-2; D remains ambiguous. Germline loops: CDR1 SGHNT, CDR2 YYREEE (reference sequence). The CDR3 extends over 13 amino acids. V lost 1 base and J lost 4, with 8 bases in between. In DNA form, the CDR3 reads TGTGCCAGCAGCTTGAGAGAGATCTATGGCTACACCTTC. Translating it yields CASSLREIYGYTF.

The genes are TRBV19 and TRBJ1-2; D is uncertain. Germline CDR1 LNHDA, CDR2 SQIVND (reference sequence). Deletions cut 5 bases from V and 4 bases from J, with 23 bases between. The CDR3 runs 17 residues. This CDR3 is CASSQRRTELPLYGYTF. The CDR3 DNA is TGTGCCAGTAGTCAACGGAGGACCGAGCTCCCCCTCTATGGCTACACCTTC.

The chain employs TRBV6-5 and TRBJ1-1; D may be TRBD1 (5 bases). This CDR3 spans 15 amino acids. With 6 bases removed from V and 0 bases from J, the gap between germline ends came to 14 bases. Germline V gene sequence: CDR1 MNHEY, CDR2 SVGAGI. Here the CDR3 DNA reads TGTGCCAGCAGGCGTAAGGGGTTCATGAACACTGAAGCTTTCTTT. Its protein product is CASRRKGFMNTEAFF.

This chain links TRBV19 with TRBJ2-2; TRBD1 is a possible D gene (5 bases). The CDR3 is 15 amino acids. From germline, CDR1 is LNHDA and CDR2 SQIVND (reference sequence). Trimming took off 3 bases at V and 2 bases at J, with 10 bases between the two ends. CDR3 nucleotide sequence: TGTGCCAGTAGTATTCCGACAGCCAACACCGGGGAGCTGTTTTTT. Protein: CASSIPTANTGELFF.

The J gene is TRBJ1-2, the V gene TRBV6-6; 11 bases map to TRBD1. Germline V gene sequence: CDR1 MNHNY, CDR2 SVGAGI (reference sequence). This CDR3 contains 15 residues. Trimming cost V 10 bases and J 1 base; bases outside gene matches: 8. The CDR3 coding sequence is TGTGCCACCGCGGGACAGGGGGATAATAACTATGGCTACACCTTC. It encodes CATAGQGDNNYGYTF.

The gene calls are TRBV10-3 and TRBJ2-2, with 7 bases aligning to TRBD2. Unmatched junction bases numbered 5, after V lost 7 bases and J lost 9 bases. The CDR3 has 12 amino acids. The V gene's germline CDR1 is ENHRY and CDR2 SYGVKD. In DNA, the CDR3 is TGTGCCATCAACGAGGGAGGGAGGGAGCTGTTTTTT. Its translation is CAINEGGRELFF.

In DNA, the CDR3 is TGTGCCAGCAGGCCCGGGACTAGCTGGAGCGAGCAGTTCTTC. Translated, it gives CASRPGTSWSEQFF. The chain couples TRBV28 to TRBJ2-1; 9 bases are shared with TRBD2. V dropped 6 bases and J dropped 10; count of bases not matched to a gene: 10. The CDR3 extends over 14 amino acids. Germline V CDR1 and CDR2: MDHEN, SYDVKM.